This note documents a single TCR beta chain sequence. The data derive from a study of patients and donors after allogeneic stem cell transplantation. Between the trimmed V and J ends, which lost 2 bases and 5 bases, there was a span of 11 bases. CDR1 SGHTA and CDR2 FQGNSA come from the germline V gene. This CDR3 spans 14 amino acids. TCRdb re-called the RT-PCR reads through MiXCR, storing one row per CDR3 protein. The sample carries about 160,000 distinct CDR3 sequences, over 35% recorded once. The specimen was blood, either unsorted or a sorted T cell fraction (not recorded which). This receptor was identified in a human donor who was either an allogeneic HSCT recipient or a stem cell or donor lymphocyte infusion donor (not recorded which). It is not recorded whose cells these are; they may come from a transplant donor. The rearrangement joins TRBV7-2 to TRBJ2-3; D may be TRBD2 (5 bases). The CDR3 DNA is TGTGCCAGCAGCTTAAGAGCGGCGCAAGATACGCAGTATTTT. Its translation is CASSLRAAQDTQYF. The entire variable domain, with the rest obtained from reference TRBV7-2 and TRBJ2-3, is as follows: GAGVSQSPSNKVTEKGKDVELRCDPISGHTALYWYRQSLGQGLEFLIYFQGNSAPDKSGLPSDRFSAERTGGSVSTLTIQRTQQEDSAVYLCASSLRAAQDTQYFGPGTRLTVL.